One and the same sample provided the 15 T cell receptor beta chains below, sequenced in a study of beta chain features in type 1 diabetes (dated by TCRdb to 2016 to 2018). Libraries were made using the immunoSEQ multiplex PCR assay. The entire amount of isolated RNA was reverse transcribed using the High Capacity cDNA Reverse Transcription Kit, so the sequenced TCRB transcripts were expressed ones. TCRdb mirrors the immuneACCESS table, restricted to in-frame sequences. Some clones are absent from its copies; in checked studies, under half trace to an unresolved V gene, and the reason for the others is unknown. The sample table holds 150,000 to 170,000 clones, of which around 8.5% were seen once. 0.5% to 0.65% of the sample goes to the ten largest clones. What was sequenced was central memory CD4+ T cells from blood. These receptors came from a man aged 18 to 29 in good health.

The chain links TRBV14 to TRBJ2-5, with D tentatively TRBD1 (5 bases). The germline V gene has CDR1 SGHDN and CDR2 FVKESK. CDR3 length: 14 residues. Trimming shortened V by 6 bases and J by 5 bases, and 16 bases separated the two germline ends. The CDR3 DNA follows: TGTGCCAGCAGTCCAGATATCAGGGTGGAGACCCAGTACTTC. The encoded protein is CASSPDIRVETQYF. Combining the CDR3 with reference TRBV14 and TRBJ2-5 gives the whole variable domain EAGVTQFPSHSVIEKGQTVTLRCDPISGHDNLYWYRRVMGKEIKFLLHFVKESKQDESGMPNNRFLAERTGGTYSTLKVQPAELEDSGVYFCASSPDIRVETQYFGPGTRLLVL.

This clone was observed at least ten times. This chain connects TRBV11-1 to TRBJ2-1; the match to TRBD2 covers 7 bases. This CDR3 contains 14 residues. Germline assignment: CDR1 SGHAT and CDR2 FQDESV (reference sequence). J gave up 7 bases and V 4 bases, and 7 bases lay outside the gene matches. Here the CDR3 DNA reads TGTGCCAGCAGCTCTAATGGCGGGGGTAATGAGCAGTTCTTC. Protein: CASSSNGGGNEQFF.

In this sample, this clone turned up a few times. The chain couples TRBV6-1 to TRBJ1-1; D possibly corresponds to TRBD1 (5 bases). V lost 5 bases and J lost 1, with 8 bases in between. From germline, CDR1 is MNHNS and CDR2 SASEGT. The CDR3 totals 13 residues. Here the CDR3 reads CASSPQGNTEAFF. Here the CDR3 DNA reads TGTGCCAGCAGTCCTCAGGGGAACACTGAAGCTTTCTTT.

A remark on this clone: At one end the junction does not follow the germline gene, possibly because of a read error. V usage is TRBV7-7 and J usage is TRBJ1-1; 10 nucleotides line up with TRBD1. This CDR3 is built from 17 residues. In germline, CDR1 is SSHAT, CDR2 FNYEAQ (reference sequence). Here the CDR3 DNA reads TGTGCTAGCAGCTTGGGGACAGGGGCTTTCATGAACACTGAAGCTTTCTTT. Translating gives CASSLGTGAFMNTEAFF.

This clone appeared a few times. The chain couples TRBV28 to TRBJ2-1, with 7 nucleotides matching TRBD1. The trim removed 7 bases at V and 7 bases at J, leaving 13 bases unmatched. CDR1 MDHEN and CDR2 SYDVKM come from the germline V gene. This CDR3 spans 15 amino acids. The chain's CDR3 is CASTLQGIGVNEQFF. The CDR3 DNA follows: TGTGCCAGCACCTTACAGGGGATAGGGGTAAATGAGCAGTTCTTC.

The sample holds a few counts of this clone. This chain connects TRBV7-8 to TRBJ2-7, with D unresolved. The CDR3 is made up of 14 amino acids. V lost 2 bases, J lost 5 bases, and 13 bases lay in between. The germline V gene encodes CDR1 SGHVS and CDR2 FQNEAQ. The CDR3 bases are TGTGCCAGCAGCTTAAACTCTGGCAGGAACGAGCAGTACTTC. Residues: CASSLNSGRNEQYF.

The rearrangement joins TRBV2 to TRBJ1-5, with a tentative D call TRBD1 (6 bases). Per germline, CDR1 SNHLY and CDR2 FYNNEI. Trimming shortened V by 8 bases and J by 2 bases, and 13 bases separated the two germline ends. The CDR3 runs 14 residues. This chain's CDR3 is CASGYRDGNQPQHF. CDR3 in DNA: TGTGCCAGCGGGTACAGGGATGGCAATCAGCCCCAGCATTTT. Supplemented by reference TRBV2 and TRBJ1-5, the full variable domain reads EPEVTQTPSHQVTQMGQEVILRCVPISNHLYFYWYRQILGQKVEFLVSFYNNEISEKSEIFDDQFSVERPDGSNFTLKIRSTKLEDSAMYFCASGYRDGNQPQHFGDGTRLSIL.

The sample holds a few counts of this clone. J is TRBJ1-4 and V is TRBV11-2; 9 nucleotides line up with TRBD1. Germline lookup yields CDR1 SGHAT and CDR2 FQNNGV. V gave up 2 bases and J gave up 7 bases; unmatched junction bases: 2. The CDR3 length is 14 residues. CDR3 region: CASSLMGQGEKLFF. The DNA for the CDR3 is TGTGCCAGCAGCTTAATGGGACAGGGTGAAAAACTGTTTTTT.

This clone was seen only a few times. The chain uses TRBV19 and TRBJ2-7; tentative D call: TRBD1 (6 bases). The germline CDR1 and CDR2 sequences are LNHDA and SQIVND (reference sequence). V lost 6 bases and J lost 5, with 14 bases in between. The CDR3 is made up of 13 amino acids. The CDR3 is CASSLQGLHEQYF. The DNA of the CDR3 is TGTGCCAGTAGCCTACAGGGCCTTCACGAGCAGTACTTC.

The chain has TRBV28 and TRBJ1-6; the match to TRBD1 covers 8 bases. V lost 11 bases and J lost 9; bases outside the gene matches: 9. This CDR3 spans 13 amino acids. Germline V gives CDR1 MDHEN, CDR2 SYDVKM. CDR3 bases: TGTGCCGGATCGACAGGGGACGCTTCACCCCTCCACTTT. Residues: CAGSTGDASPLHF.

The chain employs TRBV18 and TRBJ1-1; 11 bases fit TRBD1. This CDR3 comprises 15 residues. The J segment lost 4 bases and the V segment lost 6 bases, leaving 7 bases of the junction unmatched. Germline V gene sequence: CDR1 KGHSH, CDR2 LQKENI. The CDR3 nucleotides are TGTGCCAGCTCCCCGGACAGGGGGCGAGTCACTGAAGCTTTCTTT. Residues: CASSPDRGRVTEAFF.

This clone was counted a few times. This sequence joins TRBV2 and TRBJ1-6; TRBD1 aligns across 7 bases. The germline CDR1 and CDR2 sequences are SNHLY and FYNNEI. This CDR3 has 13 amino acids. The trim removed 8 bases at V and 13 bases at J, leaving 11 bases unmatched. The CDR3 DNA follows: TGTGCCAGCGACCGGGACAGCGTTCCCCCCCTCCACTTT. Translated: CASDRDSVPPLHF.

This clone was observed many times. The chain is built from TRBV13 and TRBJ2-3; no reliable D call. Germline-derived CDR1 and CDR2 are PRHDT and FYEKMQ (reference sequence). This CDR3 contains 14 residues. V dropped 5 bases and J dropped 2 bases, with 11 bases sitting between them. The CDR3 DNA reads TGTGCCAGCAGCACACTAACCTACACAGATACGCAGTATTTT. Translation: CASSTLTYTDTQYF.

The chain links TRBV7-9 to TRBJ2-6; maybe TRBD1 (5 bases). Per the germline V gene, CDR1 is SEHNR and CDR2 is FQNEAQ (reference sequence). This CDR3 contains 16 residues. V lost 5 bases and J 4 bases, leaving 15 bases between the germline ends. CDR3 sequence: CASSQGSGQGANVLTF. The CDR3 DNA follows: TGTGCCAGCAGCCAAGGTTCAGGGCAAGGGGCCAACGTCCTGACTTTC.

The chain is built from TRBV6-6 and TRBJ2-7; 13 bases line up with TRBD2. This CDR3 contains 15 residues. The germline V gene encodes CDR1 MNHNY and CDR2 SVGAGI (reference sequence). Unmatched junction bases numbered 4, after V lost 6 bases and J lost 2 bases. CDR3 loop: CASRPGTSGAYEQYF. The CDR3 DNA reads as TGTGCCAGCAGACCGGGGACTAGCGGGGCCTACGAGCAGTACTTC.